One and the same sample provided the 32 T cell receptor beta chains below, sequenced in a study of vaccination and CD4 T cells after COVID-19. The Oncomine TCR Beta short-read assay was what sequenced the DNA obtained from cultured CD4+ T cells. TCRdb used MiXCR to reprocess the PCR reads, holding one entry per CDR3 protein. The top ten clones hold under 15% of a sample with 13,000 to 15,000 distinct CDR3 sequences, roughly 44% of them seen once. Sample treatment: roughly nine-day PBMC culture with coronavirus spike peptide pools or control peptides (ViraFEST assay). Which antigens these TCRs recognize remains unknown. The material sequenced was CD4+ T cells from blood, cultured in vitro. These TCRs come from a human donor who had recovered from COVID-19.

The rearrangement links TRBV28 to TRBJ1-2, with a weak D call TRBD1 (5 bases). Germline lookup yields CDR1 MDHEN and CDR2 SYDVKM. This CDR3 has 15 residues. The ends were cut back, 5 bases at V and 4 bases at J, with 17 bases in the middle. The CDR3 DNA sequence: TGTGCCAGCAGTCGTCCGGGACGAGGGATCTATGGCTACACCTTC. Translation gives CASSRPGRGIYGYTF.

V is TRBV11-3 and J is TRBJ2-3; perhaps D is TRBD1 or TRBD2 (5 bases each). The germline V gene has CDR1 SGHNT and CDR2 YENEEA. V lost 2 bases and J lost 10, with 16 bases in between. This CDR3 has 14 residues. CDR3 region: CASSLRDGSGPQYF. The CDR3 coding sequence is TGTGCCAGCAGCTTAAGGGACGGTTCGGGGCCGCAGTATTTT.

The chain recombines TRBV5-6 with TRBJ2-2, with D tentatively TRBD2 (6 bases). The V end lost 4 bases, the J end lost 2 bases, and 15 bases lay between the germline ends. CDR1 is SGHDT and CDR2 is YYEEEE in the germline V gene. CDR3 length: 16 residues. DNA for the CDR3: TGTGCCAGCAGCGCGGGATTAGTGACTAACACCGGGGAGCTGTTTTTT. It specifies CASSAGLVTNTGELFF.

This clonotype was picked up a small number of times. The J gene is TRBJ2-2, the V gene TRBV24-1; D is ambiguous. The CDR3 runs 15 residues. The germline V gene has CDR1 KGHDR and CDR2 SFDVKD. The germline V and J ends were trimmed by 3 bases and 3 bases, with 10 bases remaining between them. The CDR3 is CATSDARLHTGELFF. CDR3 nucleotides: TGTGCCACCAGTGATGCAAGACTTCACACCGGGGAGCTGTTTTTT.

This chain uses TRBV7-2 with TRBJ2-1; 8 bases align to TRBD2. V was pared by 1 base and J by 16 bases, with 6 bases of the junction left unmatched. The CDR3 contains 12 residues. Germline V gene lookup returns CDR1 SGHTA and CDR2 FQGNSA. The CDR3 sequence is CASSLEVAGLFF. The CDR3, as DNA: TGTGCCAGCAGCTTAGAGGTAGCGGGGCTATTCTTC.

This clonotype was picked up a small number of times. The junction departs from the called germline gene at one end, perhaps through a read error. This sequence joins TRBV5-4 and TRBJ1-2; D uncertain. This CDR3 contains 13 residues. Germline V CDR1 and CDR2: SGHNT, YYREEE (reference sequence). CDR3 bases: TGTGCCAGCAGCTTGGAAGCTACGGCAGGTGCCCTCTTC. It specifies CASSLEATAGALF.

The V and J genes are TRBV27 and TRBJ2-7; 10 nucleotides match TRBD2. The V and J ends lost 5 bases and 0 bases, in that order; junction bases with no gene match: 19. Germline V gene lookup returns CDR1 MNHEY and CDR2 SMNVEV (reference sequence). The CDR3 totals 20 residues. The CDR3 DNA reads TGTGCCAGCAGTCCTTACGCCCGGGGCTCCCTAGCGGGGGACTCCTACGAGCAGTACTTC. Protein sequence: CASSPYARGSLAGDSYEQYF.

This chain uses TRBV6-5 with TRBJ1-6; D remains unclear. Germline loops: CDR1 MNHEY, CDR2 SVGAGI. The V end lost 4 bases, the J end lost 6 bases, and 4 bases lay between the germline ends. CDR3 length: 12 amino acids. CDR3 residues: CASSSINSPLHF. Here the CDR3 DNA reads TGTGCCAGCAGTTCGATTAATTCACCCCTCCACTTT.

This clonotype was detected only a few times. In DNA, the CDR3 is TGTGCCAGCAGCGCCCGGACAGTTAGCAATCAGCCCCAGCATTTT. It specifies CASSARTVSNQPQHF. This chain connects TRBV2 to TRBJ1-5, with a possible D match to TRBD1 (6 bases). V was clipped by 6 bases and J by 0 bases, with 12 bases between them. This CDR3 is built from 15 residues. CDR1 is SNHLY, CDR2 FYNNEI, per germline. Complete variable domain (other parts from reference TRBV2 and TRBJ1-5): EPEVTQTPSHQVTQMGQEVILRCVPISNHLYFYWYRQILGQKVEFLVSFYNNEISEKSEIFDDQFSVERPDGSNFTLKIRSTKLEDSAMYFCASSARTVSNQPQHFGDGTRLSIL.

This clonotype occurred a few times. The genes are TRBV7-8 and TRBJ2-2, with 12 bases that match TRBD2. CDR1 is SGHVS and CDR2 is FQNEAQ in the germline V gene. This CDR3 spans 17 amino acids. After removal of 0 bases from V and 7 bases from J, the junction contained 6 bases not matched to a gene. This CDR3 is CASSLAPGLAGSGELFF. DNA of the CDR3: TGTGCCAGCAGCTTAGCCCCCGGACTAGCGGGGAGCGGGGAGCTGTTTTTT.

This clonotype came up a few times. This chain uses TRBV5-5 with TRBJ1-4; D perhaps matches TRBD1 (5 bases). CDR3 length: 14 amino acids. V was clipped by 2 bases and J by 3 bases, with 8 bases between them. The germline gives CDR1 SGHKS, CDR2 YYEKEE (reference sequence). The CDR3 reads CASSFGGANEKLFF. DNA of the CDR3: TGTGCCAGCAGCTTCGGGGGTGCTAATGAAAAACTGTTTTTT.

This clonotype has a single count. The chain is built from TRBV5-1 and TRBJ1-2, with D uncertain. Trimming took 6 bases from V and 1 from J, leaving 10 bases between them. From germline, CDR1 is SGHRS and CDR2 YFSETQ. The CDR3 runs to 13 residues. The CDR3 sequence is CASTLTDNYGYTF. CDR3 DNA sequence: TGCGCCAGCACCCTAACGGATAACTATGGCTACACCTTC.

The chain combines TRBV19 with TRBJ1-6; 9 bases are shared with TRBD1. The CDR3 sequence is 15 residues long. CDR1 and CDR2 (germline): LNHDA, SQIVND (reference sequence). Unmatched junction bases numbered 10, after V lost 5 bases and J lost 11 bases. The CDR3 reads CASSFVQGAETPLHF. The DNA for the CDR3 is TGTGCCAGTAGTTTCGTACAGGGGGCTGAAACACCCCTCCACTTT. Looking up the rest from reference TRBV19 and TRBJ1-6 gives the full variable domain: DGGITQSPKYLFRKEGQNVTLSCEQNLNHDAMYWYRQDPGQGLRLIYYSQIVNDFQKGDIAEGYSVSREKKESFPLTVTSAQKNPTAFYLCASSFVQGAETPLHFGNGTRLTVT.

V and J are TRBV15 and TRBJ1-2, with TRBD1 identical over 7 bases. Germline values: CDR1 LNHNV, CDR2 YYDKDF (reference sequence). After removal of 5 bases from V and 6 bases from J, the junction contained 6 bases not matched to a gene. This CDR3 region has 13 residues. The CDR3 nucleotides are TGTGCCACCAGCTCGCAGGGGGTAAATGGCTACACCTTC. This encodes CATSSQGVNGYTF.

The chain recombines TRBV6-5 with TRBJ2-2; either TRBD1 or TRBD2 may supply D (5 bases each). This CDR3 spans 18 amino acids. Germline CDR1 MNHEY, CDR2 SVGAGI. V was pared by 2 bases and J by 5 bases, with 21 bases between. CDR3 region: CASSYEGRGRKGTGELFF. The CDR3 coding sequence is TGTGCCAGCAGTTACGAGGGACGGGGTCGGAAGGGTACCGGGGAGCTGTTTTTT.

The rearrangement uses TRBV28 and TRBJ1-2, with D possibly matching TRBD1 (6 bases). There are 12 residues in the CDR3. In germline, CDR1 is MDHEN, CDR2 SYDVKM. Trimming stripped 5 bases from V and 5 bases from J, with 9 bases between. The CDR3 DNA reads TGTGCCAGCAGTGTTGGACAGTATGGCTACACCTTC. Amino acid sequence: CASSVGQYGYTF.

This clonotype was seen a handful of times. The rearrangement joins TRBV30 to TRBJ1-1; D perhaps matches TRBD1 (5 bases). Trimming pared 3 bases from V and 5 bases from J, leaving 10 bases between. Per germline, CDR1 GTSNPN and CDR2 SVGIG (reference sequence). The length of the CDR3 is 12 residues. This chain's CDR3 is CAWSLDRTEAFF. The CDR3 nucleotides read TGTGCCTGGAGCCTAGACAGAACTGAAGCTTTCTTT.

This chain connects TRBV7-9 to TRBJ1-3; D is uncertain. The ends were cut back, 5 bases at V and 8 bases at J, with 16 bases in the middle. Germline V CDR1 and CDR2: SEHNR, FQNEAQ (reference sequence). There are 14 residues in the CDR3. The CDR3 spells CASSREAVRDTIYF. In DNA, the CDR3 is TGTGCCAGCAGCCGAGAGGCAGTTAGAGACACCATATATTTT.

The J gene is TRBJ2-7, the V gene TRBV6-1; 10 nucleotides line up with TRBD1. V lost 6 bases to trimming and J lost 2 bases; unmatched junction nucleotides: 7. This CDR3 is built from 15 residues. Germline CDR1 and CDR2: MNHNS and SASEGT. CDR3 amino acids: CASRGYGTGAYEQYF. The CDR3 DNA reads TGTGCCAGCAGGGGTTATGGGACAGGGGCCTACGAGCAGTACTTC.

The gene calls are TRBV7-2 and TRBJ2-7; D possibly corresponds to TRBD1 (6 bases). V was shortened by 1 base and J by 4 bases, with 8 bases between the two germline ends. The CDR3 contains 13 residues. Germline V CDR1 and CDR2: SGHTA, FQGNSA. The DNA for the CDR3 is TGTGCCAGCAGCTTAGAACAGGGATACGAGCAGTACTTC. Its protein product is CASSLEQGYEQYF.

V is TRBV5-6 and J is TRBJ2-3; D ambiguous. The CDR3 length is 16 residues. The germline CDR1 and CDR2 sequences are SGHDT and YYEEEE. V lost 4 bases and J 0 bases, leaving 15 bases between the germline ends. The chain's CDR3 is CASSEIWTASTDTQYF. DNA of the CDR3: TGTGCCAGCAGCGAAATTTGGACGGCTAGCACAGATACGCAGTATTTT. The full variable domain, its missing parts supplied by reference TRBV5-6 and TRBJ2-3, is DAGVTQSPTHLIKTRGQQVTLRCSPKSGHDTVSWYQQALGQGPQFIFQYYEEEERQRGNFPDRFSGHQFPNYSSELNVNALLLGDSALYLCASSEIWTASTDTQYFGPGTRLTVL.

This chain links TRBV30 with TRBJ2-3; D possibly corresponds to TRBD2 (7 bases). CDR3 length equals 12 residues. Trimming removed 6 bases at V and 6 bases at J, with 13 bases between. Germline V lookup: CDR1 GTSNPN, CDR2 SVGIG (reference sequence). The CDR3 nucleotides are TGTGCCTGCCGGGGGGCTAAGGATACGCAGTATTTT. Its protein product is CACRGAKDTQYF. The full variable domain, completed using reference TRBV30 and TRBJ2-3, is SQTIHQWPATLVQPVGSPLSLECTVEGTSNPNLYWYRQAAGRGLQLLFYSVGIGQISSEVPQNLSASRPQDRQFILSSKKLLLSDSGFYLCACRGAKDTQYFGPGTRLTVL.

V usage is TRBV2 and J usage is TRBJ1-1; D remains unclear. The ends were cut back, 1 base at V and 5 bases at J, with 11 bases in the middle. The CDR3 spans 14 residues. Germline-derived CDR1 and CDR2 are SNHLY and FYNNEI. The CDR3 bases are TGTGCCAGCAGTGAAGTCTTCCCTGGGACTGAAGCTTTCTTT. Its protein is CASSEVFPGTEAFF. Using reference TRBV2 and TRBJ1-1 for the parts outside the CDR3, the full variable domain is EPEVTQTPSHQVTQMGQEVILRCVPISNHLYFYWYRQILGQKVEFLVSFYNNEISEKSEIFDDQFSVERPDGSNFTLKIRSTKLEDSAMYFCASSEVFPGTEAFFGQGTRLTVV.

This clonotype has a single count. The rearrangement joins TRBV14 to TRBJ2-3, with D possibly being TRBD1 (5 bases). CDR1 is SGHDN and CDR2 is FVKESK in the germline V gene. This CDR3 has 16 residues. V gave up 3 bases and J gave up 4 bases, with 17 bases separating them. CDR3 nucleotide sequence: TGTGCCAGCAGCCAGGACCTTTTGGGGCATTCAGATACGCAGTATTTT. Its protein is CASSQDLLGHSDTQYF.

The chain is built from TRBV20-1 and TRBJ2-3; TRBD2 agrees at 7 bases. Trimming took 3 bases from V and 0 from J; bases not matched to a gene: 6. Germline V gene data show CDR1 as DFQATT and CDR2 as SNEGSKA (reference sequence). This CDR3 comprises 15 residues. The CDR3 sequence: CSASRGGGSTDTQYF. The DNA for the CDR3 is TGCAGTGCTAGTCGTGGGGGGGGGAGCACAGATACGCAGTATTTT.

CDR3 DNA: TGTGCCAGCAGCGCAAGACAGGGGGCAGAGACCCAGTACTTC. Encoded protein: CASSARQGAETQYF. The rearrangement joins TRBV9 to TRBJ2-5, with 10 bases lining up with TRBD1. Trimming took 3 bases from V and 4 from J; bases not matched to a gene: 3. The CDR3 has 14 amino acids. Germline CDR1 reads SGDLS; CDR2 reads YYNGEE.

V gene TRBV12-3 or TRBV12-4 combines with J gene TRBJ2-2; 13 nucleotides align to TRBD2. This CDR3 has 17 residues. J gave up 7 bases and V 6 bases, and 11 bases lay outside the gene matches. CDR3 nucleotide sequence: TGTGCCAGCAGCTCCACTAGCGGGGGGGCCTGGGGCGGGGAGCTGTTTTTT. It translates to CASSSTSGGAWGGELFF.

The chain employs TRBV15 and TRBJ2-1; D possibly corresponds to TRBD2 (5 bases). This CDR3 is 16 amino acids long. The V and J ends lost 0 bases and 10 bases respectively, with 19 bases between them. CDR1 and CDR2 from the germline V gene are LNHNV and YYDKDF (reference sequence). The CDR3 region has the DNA TGTGCCACCAGCAGAGATCCCCATGTCCAATCGGGGGAGCAGTTCTTC. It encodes CATSRDPHVQSGEQFF.

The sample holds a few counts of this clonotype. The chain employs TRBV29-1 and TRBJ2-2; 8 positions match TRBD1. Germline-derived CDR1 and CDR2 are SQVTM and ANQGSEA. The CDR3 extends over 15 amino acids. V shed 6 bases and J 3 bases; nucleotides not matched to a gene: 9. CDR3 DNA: TGCAGCGTCACCGGGACAGGAGGGTACACCGGGGAGCTGTTTTTT. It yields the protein CSVTGTGGYTGELFF.

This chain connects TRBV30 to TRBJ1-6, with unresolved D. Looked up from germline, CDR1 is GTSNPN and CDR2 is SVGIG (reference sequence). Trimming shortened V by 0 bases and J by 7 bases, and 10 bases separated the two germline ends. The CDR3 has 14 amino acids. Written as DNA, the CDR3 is TGTGCCTGGAGTGTAGGAGGAACGAATTCACCCCTCCACTTT. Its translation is CAWSVGGTNSPLHF.

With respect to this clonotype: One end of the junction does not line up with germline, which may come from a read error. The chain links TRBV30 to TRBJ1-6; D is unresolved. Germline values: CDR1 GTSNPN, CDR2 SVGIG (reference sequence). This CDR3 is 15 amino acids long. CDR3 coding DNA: TGTGCCTGGAGTGTCGGGAGCTCCTATAATCCACCCCTCCACTTT. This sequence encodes CAWSVGSSYNPPLHF.

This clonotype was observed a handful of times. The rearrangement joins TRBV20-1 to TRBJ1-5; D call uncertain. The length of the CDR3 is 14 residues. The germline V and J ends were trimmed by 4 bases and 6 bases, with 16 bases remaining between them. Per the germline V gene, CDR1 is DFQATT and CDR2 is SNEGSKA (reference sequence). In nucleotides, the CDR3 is TGCAGTGCTATGGCCGGGCGGAGTGGTCAGCCCCAGCATTTT. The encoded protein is CSAMAGRSGQPQHF.